In this sample, the clone carrying this T cell receptor beta chain turned up a few times. Antigen: not known. TCRdb reprocessed the 5' RACE reads via MiXCR and lists one record per CDR3 protein. Here the sample spans under 700,000 distinct CDR3 sequences, roughly 20% being singletons. The sample belongs to a study of T-cell memory formation after mild COVID-19. Across the whole study: TCR clusters showed largely donor specificity.

Findings of the study overall: Confirmation was lacking for SARS-CoV-2 specificity of second-wave clones that peaked on day 37. Certain responding clones were present in pre-infection memory, suggesting participation of cross-reactive memory. From day 15 to 85, contracting clones were balanced between CD4 and CD8, whereas later expanders leaned toward CD4+.

V dropped 2 bases and J dropped 8 bases, with 13 bases sitting between them. CDR3 length: 13 residues. Germline loops: CDR1 SGHRS, CDR2 YFSETQ. This sequence joins TRBV5-1 and TRBJ1-1, with D perhaps matching TRBD1 (5 bases). The specimen was PBMCs or a T cell subset sorted from them (not recorded which). The TCR comes from an adult woman who had mild COVID-19 (a few samples of this study predate the infection). Cell type and time point are not known. In nucleotides, the CDR3 is TGCGCCAGCAGCTTTGATCGGGACCGGGAAGCTTTCTTT. Translating gives CASSFDRDREAFF. The full variable domain, with the rest looked up from reference TRBV5-1 and TRBJ1-1, is KAGVTQTPRYLIKTRGQQVTLSCSPISGHRSVSWYQQTPGQGLQFLFEYFSETQRNKGNFPGRFSGRQFSNSRSEMNVSTLELGDSALYLCASSFDRDREAFFGQGTRLTVV.